The 32 T cell receptor beta chains below were found in one sample sequenced in a study of breast tumors, draining lymph nodes, adjacent tissues. TCRdb used MiXCR to reprocess the multiplex PCR reads, holding one entry per CDR3 protein. Among 170,000 or so distinct CDR3 sequences listed, roughly a third were seen once. Samples came from axillary lymph nodes draining the breast cancer. Sequences were obtained from axillary lymph node tissue. Receptors originate from a female donor with breast cancer. Some clones in this sample may be carry-over from other donors' samples.

This clonotype showed up just a few times. The chain uses TRBV6-1 and TRBJ2-1; D perhaps matches TRBD2 (6 bases). Trimming stripped 6 bases from V and 7 bases from J, with 22 bases between. Germline CDR1 MNHNS, CDR2 SASEGT. This CDR3 is built from 16 residues. This chain's CDR3 is CASRQRWGVILNEQFF. The CDR3 nucleotides read TGTGCCAGCAGACAACGTTGGGGGGTGATTCTGAATGAGCAGTTCTTC.

This clonotype has at least ten counts. The chain is built from TRBV7-9 and TRBJ2-3; 8 bases line up with TRBD2. The ends lost 5 bases at V and 0 bases at J; junction bases unmatched: 7. This CDR3 region has 16 residues. CDR1 is SEHNR and CDR2 is FQNEAQ in the germline V gene (reference sequence). CDR3 amino acids: CASSKGTRDSTDTQYF. The DNA for the CDR3 is TGTGCCAGCAGCAAAGGGACTAGGGATAGCACAGATACGCAGTATTTT.

This clonotype showed up just a few times. In DNA, the CDR3 is TGTGCCAGCAGTCACGAGGGAAGCTTTACAGATACGCAGTATTTT. Its protein is CASSHEGSFTDTQYF. The chain carries TRBV6-5 and TRBJ2-3; D is perhaps TRBD2 (5 bases). Germline CDR1 and CDR2: MNHEY and SVGAGI. There are 15 residues in the CDR3. V lost 5 bases and J lost 3, with 15 bases in between.

This clonotype was seen many times. The chain couples TRBV7-9 to TRBJ2-3; TRBD1 aligns across 7 bases. The CDR3 totals 16 residues. The junction had 11 bases not matched to a gene; V was cut back by 5 bases and J by 3 bases. Looked up from germline, CDR1 is SEHNR and CDR2 is FQNEAQ (reference sequence). CDR3 sequence: CASSARDSVMTDTQYF. As DNA, the CDR3 is TGTGCCAGCAGCGCCCGGGACAGTGTCATGACAGATACGCAGTATTTT.

This clonotype came up a few times. This chain uses TRBV11-3 with TRBJ2-2, with a possible D match to TRBD2 (6 bases). Germline CDR1 and CDR2: SGHNT and YENEEA. The V and J ends lost 5 bases and 5 bases respectively, with 21 bases between them. CDR3 size: 17 residues. CDR3 sequence reads: CASSPTQRARGTGELFF. The CDR3 DNA is TGTGCCAGCAGCCCCACCCAGCGGGCCCGGGGAACCGGGGAGCTGTTTTTT.

This clonotype has ten or more counts. The chain uses TRBV19 and TRBJ2-2; D not certain. The CDR3 contains 13 residues. Trimming left V 11 bases short and J 3 bases short, with 13 bases between. Germline V gene data show CDR1 as LNHDA and CDR2 as SQIVND (reference sequence). Here the CDR3 reads CAARVGYTGELFF. In DNA, the CDR3 is TGTGCCGCTCGGGTAGGGTACACCGGGGAGCTGTTTTTT.

As concerns this clonotype: This may be a read error, as it is one base from a much larger clone. It is likely a read error, because the conserved phenylalanine at the end of the CDR3 is missing. CDR3 protein: CVFGTISYNEQFS. The CDR3 DNA follows: TGTGTCTTCGGGACGATCTCCTACAATGAGCAGTTCTCC. The chain has TRBV5-4 and TRBJ2-1, with D perhaps given as TRBD1 or TRBD2 (5 bases each). CDR3 length equals 13 residues. The germline gives CDR1 SGHNT, CDR2 YYREEE (reference sequence).

The J gene is TRBJ1-6, the V gene TRBV12-3 or TRBV12-4; 7 bases agree with TRBD1. Trimming took 3 bases from V and 10 from J; bases not matched to a gene: 12. The CDR3 covers 16 residues. The CDR3: CASSFTPPGGGSPLHF. The CDR3, as DNA: TGTGCCAGCAGTTTCACACCGCCAGGGGGTGGATCACCCCTCCACTTT.

This clonotype was counted at least ten times. V gene TRBV12-3 or TRBV12-4 combines with J gene TRBJ1-2; D is ambiguous. This CDR3 region has 12 residues. V lost 3 bases, J lost 6 bases, and 8 bases lay in between. CDR3 in DNA: TGTGCCAGCAGTTTTGGTGGGAATGGCTACACCTTC. It yields the protein CASSFGGNGYTF.

Ten or more counts support this clonotype. The chain joins TRBV20-1 to TRBJ1-6, with 7 nucleotides matching TRBD1. V dropped 1 base and J dropped 4; count of bases not matched to a gene: 4. Germline V CDR1 and CDR2: DFQATT, SNEGSKA (reference sequence). This CDR3 contains 15 residues. CDR3: CSARAPGQYNSPLHF. CDR3 coding DNA: TGCAGTGCTAGAGCCCCGGGACAGTATAATTCACCCCTCCACTTT.

This clonotype was counted only a few times. V is TRBV10-1 and J is TRBJ1-1; D uncertain. CDR1 is WNHNN, CDR2 SYGVQD, per germline (reference sequence). The CDR3 has 13 residues. Trimming left V 4 bases short and J 0 bases short, with 6 bases between. CDR3 bases: TGCGCCAGCAGTGCTCTTATGAACACTGAAGCTTTCTTT. Protein: CASSALMNTEAFF.

A few counts support this clonotype. The chain recombines TRBV28 with TRBJ2-7; 7 bases align to TRBD1. Unmatched junction bases numbered 11, after V lost 6 bases and J lost 9 bases. Germline-derived CDR1 and CDR2 are MDHEN and SYDVKM. This CDR3 comprises 13 residues. The CDR3 loop reads CASSISATGVQYF. DNA of the CDR3: TGTGCCAGCAGCATCTCCGCAACAGGGGTGCAGTACTTC.

As concerns this clonotype: A much larger clone sits a single nucleotide away, making a read error possible. The gene calls are TRBV20-1 and TRBJ1-5, with 11 bases fitting TRBD1. The germline V gene has CDR1 DFQATT and CDR2 SNEGSKA (reference sequence). The CDR3 has 15 amino acids. Germline trimming cut 7 bases from V and 6 bases from J; bases unmatched to any gene: 11. DNA of the CDR3: TGCAGTGTCAGGACTGGGACAGGGGGGACTCAGCCCCAGCATTTT. This sequence encodes CSVRTGTGGTQPQHF.

In regard to this clonotype: A much larger clonotype is one base distant, so this may be a read error. This chain joins TRBV7-2 and TRBJ2-1; 10 nucleotides agree with TRBD1. The CDR3 consists of 18 residues. Germline V gives CDR1 SGHTA, CDR2 FQGNSA. The CDR3 sequence is CASSLGGPGQGHNNERFF. CDR3 nucleotides: TGTGCCAGCAGCTTAGGAGGACCGGGACAGGGGCATAACAATGAGCGGTTCTTC.

This clonotype has only a few counts. This may arise from a read error, as a much more abundant clone is one base away. This rearrangement joins TRBV20-1 to TRBJ2-5, with 12 bases lining up with TRBD2. CDR3 length: 14 amino acids. V was clipped by 5 bases and J by 7 bases; unmatched bases: 8. Germline V gene sequence: CDR1 DFQATT, CDR2 SNEGSKA (reference sequence). The CDR3 nucleotides are TGCAGTGCTCGGAGACTAGCGGGAGAAGCGACCCAGTACTTC. Translation: CSARRLAGEATQYF.

A note on this clonotype: This clone may be a read error of a much larger clone one base away. The chain combines TRBV11-2 with TRBJ2-7; D is unresolved. The germline CDR1 and CDR2 sequences are SGHAT and FQNNGV. This CDR3 is 13 amino acids long. CDR3 nucleotides: TGTGCCAACAGCTTAGGCCTCTCCTACGAGCAGTGCTTC. It translates to CANSLGLSYEQCF.

This clonotype was found many times. The rearrangement joins TRBV9 to TRBJ1-6; TRBD1 is a possible D gene (6 bases). The CDR3 runs 15 residues. Germline V gene data show CDR1 as SGDLS and CDR2 as YYNGEE. V was pared by 4 bases and J by 7 bases, with 15 bases between. CDR3 nucleotides: TGTGCCAGCAGCCCCGCGACAGGTCCAAATTCACCCCTCCACTTT. Translated, it gives CASSPATGPNSPLHF.

V is TRBV7-8 and J is TRBJ1-1; D possibly corresponds to TRBD1 (5 bases). The ends were cut back, 2 bases at V and 4 bases at J, with 8 bases in the middle. The germline V gene has CDR1 SGHVS and CDR2 FQNEAQ. CDR3 length: 13 residues. The CDR3: CASSLSTGTEAFF. The CDR3, as DNA: TGTGCCAGCAGCTTAAGTACAGGCACTGAAGCTTTCTTT.

This clonotype was counted at least ten times. The V and J genes are TRBV6-6 and TRBJ2-1; 7 bases are a match to TRBD2. Trimming at V came to 7 bases and at J to 7 bases, leaving 4 bases not matched to a gene. Germline CDR1 and CDR2: MNHNY and SVGAGI (reference sequence). There are 12 residues in the CDR3. The CDR3 region is CASTDGGNEQFF. CDR3 DNA sequence: TGTGCCAGCACCGACGGGGGGAATGAGCAGTTCTTC.

This clonotype was counted between two and nine times. This may be a read error: a much more frequent sequence differs by one nucleotide. J is TRBJ2-5 and V is TRBV19, with D perhaps matching TRBD2 (5 bases). This CDR3 is built from 15 residues. Trimming stripped 9 bases from V and 0 bases from J, with 17 bases between. Looked up from germline, CDR1 is LNHDA and CDR2 is SQIVND (reference sequence). This chain's CDR3 is CASHWWGAYQETQYF. CDR3 bases: TGTGCCAGCCACTGGTGGGGAGCGTACCAAGAGACCCAGTACTTC.

This clonotype was counted many times. J is TRBJ2-3 and V is TRBV12-3 or TRBV12-4, with TRBD2 matching over 8 bases. This CDR3 is built from 15 residues. V lost 0 bases, J lost 13 bases, and 12 bases stayed unmatched. DNA for the CDR3: TGTGCCAGCAGTTTAGCAGGTGTTTTGGTAGCGGGAAAGTATTTT. It is translated as CASSLAGVLVAGKYF.

To note about this clonotype: It may be a read error: a sequence one base away is much more abundant. The V and J genes are TRBV5-6 and TRBJ2-3, with D uncertain. Germline-derived CDR1 and CDR2 are SGHDT and YYEEEE. V lost 0 bases, J lost 0 bases, and 11 bases lay in between. The CDR3 is made up of 16 amino acids. CDR3 in DNA: TGTGCCAGCAGCTTGGAGCTGGCGCTAAGCACAGATACGCAGTATTTT. Protein sequence: CASSLELALSTDTQYF.

In nucleotides, the CDR3 is TGTGCCAGCAGTGAATGGCCCTCAGATACGCAGTATTTT. It codes for CASSEWPSDTQYF. V usage is TRBV25-1 and J usage is TRBJ2-3; D unclear. The germline gives CDR1 MGHDK, CDR2 SYGVNS. V lost 1 base and J lost 4, with 6 bases in between. The CDR3 length is 13 residues.

Comments on this clonotype: The junction does not match germline at one end; this may be a read error. The chain links TRBV12-3 or TRBV12-4 to TRBJ1-3, with unresolved D. The CDR3 loop spans 12 amino acids. The CDR3 DNA reads TGTGCCAGCGGACTAGCGGGAACCACCATATATTTT. Translated: CASGLAGTTIYF.

This chain links TRBV29-1 with TRBJ2-3, with 8 bases aligning to TRBD2. This CDR3 is built from 18 residues. Germline V gives CDR1 SQVTM, CDR2 ANQGSEA. The trim removed 0 bases at V and 2 bases at J, leaving 13 bases unmatched. For the CDR3, the DNA is TGCAGCGTTGAAGACGTGGCACGTGAAGCGGGGGCCACAGATACGCAGTATTTT. This codes for CSVEDVAREAGATDTQYF.

This clonotype was recorded at least ten times. The CDR3 coding sequence is TGTGCCATCAGCGCGGGACACCCATCGCCCCAGCATTTT. It translates to CAISAGHPSPQHF. The chain combines TRBV10-3 with TRBJ1-5; D may be TRBD1 (6 bases). The germline V gene has CDR1 ENHRY and CDR2 SYGVKD. There are 13 residues in the CDR3. The germline V and J ends were trimmed by 6 bases and 9 bases, with 15 bases remaining between them.

This rearrangement joins TRBV19 to TRBJ2-6; D uncertain. The germline CDR1 and CDR2 sequences are LNHDA and SQIVND (reference sequence). The CDR3 covers 13 residues. V was cut by 3 bases and J by 9 bases, with 9 bases left in between. Here the CDR3 reads CASSILGGNVLTF. The CDR3 DNA sequence: TGTGCCAGTAGTATTTTGGGTGGCAACGTCCTGACTTTC.

This clonotype showed up many times. The rearrangement joins TRBV9 to TRBJ2-2; 8 nucleotides agree with TRBD2. With V trimmed by 0 bases and J by 4 bases, 14 bases remained unmatched. The CDR3 has 19 residues. Germline V gives CDR1 SGDLS, CDR2 YYNGEE. The CDR3 region has the DNA TGTGCCAGCAGCGTAGTCGTAGCGGGGACCGCTCAGGGCACCGGGGAGCTGTTTTTT. This sequence encodes CASSVVVAGTAQGTGELFF. The full variable domain, in which reference TRBV9 and TRBJ2-2 provide the parts outside the CDR3, is DSGVTQTPKHLITATGQRVTLRCSPRSGDLSVYWYQQSLDQGLQFLIQYYNGEERAKGNILERFSAQQFPDLHSELNLSSLELGDSALYFCASSVVVAGTAQGTGELFFGEGSRLTVL.

The chain joins TRBV6-6 to TRBJ1-2; tentative D call: TRBD1 (6 bases). The CDR3 extends over 14 amino acids. Germline assignment: CDR1 MNHNY and CDR2 SVGAGI (reference sequence). Deletions cut 5 bases from V and 7 bases from J, with 17 bases between. The CDR3 region is CASSPMGGRSGYTF. CDR3 sequence (DNA): TGTGCCAGCAGTCCTATGGGGGGGCGGAGTGGCTACACCTTC.

This clonotype was seen repeatedly, ten times or more. The rearrangement joins TRBV6-4 to TRBJ1-5, with 7 bases fitting TRBD1. Germline CDR1 reads MRHNA; CDR2 reads SNTAGT. This CDR3 comprises 20 residues. Losses at the gene ends were 2 bases for V and 7 bases for J; bases not matched to a gene: 23. CDR3 in DNA: TGTGCCAGCAGTGACGCCTACGTAGGGGGCCCTCTCGTGCGGTTGCAGCCCCAGCATTTT. Translated, it gives CASSDAYVGGPLVRLQPQHF.

This clonotype was observed a single time. The rearrangement links TRBV5-6 to TRBJ1-1; D is possibly TRBD1 (6 bases). The CDR3 has 15 amino acids. V lost 4 bases and J lost 2, with 15 bases in between. CDR1 is SGHDT and CDR2 is YYEEEE in the germline V gene. The CDR3 nucleotides are TGTGCCAGCAGCACTCGACAGGTGGGAAACACTGAAGCTTTCTTT. Its translation is CASSTRQVGNTEAFF.

This clonotype came up once. This chain uses TRBV3-1 with TRBJ2-3, with TRBD1 matching over 9 bases. V gave up 8 bases and J gave up 4 bases; unmatched junction bases: 4. Germline CDR1 reads LGHDT; CDR2 reads YNNKEL (reference sequence). This CDR3 region has 13 residues. The CDR3, as DNA: TGTGCCAGCGGACAGGGGCCGGCAGATACGCAGTATTTT. Amino acids: CASGQGPADTQYF.